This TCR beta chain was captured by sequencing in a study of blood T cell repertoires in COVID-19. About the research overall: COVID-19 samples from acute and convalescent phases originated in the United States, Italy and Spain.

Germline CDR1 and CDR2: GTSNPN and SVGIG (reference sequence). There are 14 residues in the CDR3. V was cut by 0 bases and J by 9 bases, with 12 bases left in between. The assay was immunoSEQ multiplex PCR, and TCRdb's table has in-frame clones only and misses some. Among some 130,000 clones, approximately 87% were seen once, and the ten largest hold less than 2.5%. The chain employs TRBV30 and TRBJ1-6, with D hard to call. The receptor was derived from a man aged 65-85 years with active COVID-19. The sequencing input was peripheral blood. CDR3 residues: CAWSVGEGRSPLHF. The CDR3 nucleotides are TGTGCCTGGAGTGTAGGTGAGGGCCGTTCACCCCTCCACTTT.